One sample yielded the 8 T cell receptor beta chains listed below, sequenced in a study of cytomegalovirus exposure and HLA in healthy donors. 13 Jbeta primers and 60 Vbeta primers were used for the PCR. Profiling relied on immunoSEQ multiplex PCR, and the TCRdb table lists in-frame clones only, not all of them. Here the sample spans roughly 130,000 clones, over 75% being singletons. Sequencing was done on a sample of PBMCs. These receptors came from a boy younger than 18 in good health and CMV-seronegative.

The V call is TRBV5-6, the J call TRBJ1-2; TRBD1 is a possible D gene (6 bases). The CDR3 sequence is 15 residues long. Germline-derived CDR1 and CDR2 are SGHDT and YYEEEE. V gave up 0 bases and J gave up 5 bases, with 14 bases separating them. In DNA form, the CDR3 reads TGTGCCAGCAGCTTGGGTCAGGGGACGATGTATGGCTACACCTTC. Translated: CASSLGQGTMYGYTF.

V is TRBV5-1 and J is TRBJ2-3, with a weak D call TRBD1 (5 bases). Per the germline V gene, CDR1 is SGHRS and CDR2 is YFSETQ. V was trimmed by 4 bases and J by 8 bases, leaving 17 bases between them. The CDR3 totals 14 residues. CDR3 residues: CASSPQGPQGTQYF. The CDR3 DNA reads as TGCGCCAGCAGCCCCCAGGGCCCGCAAGGTACGCAGTATTTT.

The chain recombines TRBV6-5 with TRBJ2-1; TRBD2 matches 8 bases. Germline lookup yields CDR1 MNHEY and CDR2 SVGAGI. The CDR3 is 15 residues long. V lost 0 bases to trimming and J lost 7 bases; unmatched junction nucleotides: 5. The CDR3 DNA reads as TGTGCCAGCAGTTACTCGGTAGCGGGGCCTAATGAGCAGTTCTTC. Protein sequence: CASSYSVAGPNEQFF.

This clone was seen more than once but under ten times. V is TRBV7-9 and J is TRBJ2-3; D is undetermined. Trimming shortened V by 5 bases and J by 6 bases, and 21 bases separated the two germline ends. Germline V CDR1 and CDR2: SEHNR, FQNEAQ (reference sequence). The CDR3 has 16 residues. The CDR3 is CASSPRSTSILDTQYF. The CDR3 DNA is TGTGCCAGCAGCCCGAGGTCGACGTCTATCCTCGATACGCAGTATTTT. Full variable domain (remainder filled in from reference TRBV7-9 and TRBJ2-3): DTGVSQNPRHKITKRGQNVTFRCDPISEHNRLYWYRQTLGQGPEFLTYFQNEAQLEKSRLLSDRFSAERPKGSFSTLEIQRTEQGDSAMYLCASSPRSTSILDTQYFGPGTRLTVL.

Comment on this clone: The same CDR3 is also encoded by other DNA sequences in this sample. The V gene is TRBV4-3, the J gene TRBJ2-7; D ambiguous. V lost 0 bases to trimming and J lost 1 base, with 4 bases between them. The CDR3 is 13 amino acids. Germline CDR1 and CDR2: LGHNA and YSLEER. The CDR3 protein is CASSQDLSYEQYF. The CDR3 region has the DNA TGCGCCAGCAGCCAAGATTTATCCTACGAGCAGTACTTC.

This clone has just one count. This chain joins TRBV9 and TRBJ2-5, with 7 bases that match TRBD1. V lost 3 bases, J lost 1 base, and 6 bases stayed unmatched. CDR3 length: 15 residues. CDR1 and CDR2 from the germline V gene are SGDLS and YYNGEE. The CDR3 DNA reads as TGTGCCAGCAGCGCAGGGGGACAATTCCAAGAGACCCAGTACTTC. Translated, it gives CASSAGGQFQETQYF.

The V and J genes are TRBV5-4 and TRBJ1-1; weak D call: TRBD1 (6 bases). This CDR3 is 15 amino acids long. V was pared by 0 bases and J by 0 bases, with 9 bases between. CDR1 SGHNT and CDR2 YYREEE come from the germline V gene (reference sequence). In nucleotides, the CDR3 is TGTGCCAGCAGCTTGGCGTGGGACATGAACACTGAAGCTTTCTTT. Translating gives CASSLAWDMNTEAFF.

The CDR3 loop is CASRPGTSGFDNEQFF. The CDR3 coding sequence is TGTGCCAGTAGACCCGGGACTAGCGGTTTCGACAATGAGCAGTTCTTC. The chain couples TRBV19 to TRBJ2-1; 11 nucleotides agree with TRBD2. The CDR3 runs 16 residues. The V and J ends lost 6 bases and 5 bases, in that order; junction bases with no gene match: 9. Germline CDR1 and CDR2: LNHDA and SQIVND (reference sequence).